This note documents a single T cell receptor beta chain sequence. For every donor, a draw yielded 9.5 to 10 milliliters of peripheral blood. It was with a sample-barcoded 5' primer and a J-beta primer mix that a second PCR of about 6 to 12 cycles was run. TCRdb re-derived calls from the 5' RACE reads in MiXCR, one entry per CDR3 protein. The repertoire holds 650,000 to 800,000 distinct CDR3 sequences, with around 45% as singletons. The data were taken from a study of blood T cells in healthy people across ages. Looked up from germline, CDR1 is MNHNS and CDR2 is SASEGT. The CDR3 is 12 amino acids. V lost 7 bases and J 2 bases, leaving 9 bases between the germline ends.

The TCR originated in a man in his fifties or sixties in good health. The genes are TRBV6-1 and TRBJ2-7, with D maybe TRBD2 (5 bases). Material: blood. CDR3 sequence reads: CASTGDTYEQYF. The CDR3 bases are TGTGCCAGCACCGGGGATACCTACGAGCAGTACTTC.